The entry that follows covers one T cell receptor beta chain sequence. This table comes from immunoSEQ multiplex PCR, and its TCRdb copy is limited to in-frame clones, with some not included. In the table there are tens of thousands of clones, about 91% of which are singletons. The data derive from a study of T cell changes during pregnancy in multiple sclerosis. Germline values: CDR1 SNHLY, CDR2 FYNNEI. The CDR3 covers 11 residues. Trimming took off 4 bases at V and 7 bases at J, with 7 bases between the two ends. Sequencing was performed on peripheral blood, taken after pregnancy. The receptor was derived from a female donor with multiple sclerosis, enrolled in a pregnancy study. This chain uses TRBV2 with TRBJ2-5; D remains unclear. DNA of the CDR3: TGTGCCAGCAGTGGGGCCGGGACCCAGTACTTC. Its protein product is CASSGAGTQYF.